A selection of T cell receptor beta chains follows, all from one sample in a study of shared clonotypes between healthy human individuals. TCRdb's copy holds only in-frame clones and misses some; the assay was immunoSEQ multiplex PCR. The sample lists around 2.1 million clones, 85% to 95% occurring once. Source material: naive CD8+ T cells from PBMCs. These receptors were collected from a man in his late teens or twenties in good health. Some clones in this sample may be carry-over from other donors' samples. Both conserved end residues are part of each CDR3. The order of the fields is D gene, J gene, clone size, V gene, CDR3 DNA, CDR3 protein. D genes are given only for firm matches. Clone size, where shown, is once, few, many, or a class for clones that have expanded.

>-|TRBJ2-3|-|TRBV27
TGTGCCAGCAGTCCTTCCCCGGGATTACCGTCAGATACGCAGTATTTT
CASSPSPGLPSDTQYF
>-|TRBJ1-3|-|TRBV27
TGTGCCAGCACTAGGACGGCTGTTATGACCTCTGGAAACACCATATATTTT
CASTRTAVMTSGNTIYF
>-|TRBJ2-1|-|TRBV11-3
TGTGCCAGCAGCTTACGTGGCGGGGCTGCCTACAATGAGCAGTTCTTC
CASSLRGGAAYNEQFF
>TRBD1|TRBJ2-1|once|TRBV7-9
TGTGCCAGCAGCTCGGACAGGGGGACCGATGAGCAGTTCTTC
CASSSDRGTDEQFF
>-|TRBJ1-5|-|TRBV27
TGTGCCAGCAGTCTACAGGGCGGCAATCAGCCCCAGCATTTT
CASSLQGGNQPQHF
>-|TRBJ2-2|once|TRBV28
TGTGCCAGCAGTCACTCAGAGCTGTTTTTT
CASSHSELFF
>-|TRBJ2-7|-|TRBV4-2
TGTGCCAGCAGCTCAAAGGGGGCGGGGGTGGCCTACGAGCAGTACTTC
CASSSKGAGVAYEQYF
>-|TRBJ2-2|-|TRBV7-9
TGTGCCAGCCGCACCGGGGAGCTGTTTTTT
CASRTGELFF
>-|TRBJ2-1|-|TRBV11-2
TGTGCCAGCAGCGCAAGGGAGCGCTCCTACAATGAGCAGTTCTTC
CASSARERSYNEQFF
>-|TRBJ1-1|-|TRBV27
TGTGCCAGCAGTTTATCGCGGCAGGGAGGCACTGAAGCTTTCTTT
CASSLSRQGGTEAFF
>-|TRBJ1-1|-|TRBV27
TGTGCCAGCAGTTTGGTTCCAGGTGGGAACACTGAAGCTTTCTTT
CASSLVPGGNTEAFF
>TRBD1|TRBJ2-7|-|TRBV19
TGTGCCAGTAGTCTGGGGACAGGGGGGCACTACGAGCAGTACTTC
CASSLGTGGHYEQYF
>-|TRBJ2-7|-|TRBV5-1
TGCGCCAGCAGCTTGAATGGGGATCCGGCCTACGAGCAGTACTTC
CASSLNGDPAYEQYF
>-|TRBJ1-1|-|TRBV6-5
TGTGCCAGCAGTCCCGGAGGTTACACTGAAGCTTTCTTT
CASSPGGYTEAFF
>-|TRBJ1-4|-|TRBV15
TGTGCCACCAGCCCCGGAGCTAATGAAAAACTGTTTTTT
CATSPGANEKLFF
>TRBD2|TRBJ2-1|-|TRBV9
TGTGCCAGCAGCGTAGCGGCTAGCGGGACTGTCTACAATGAGCAGTTCTTC
CASSVAASGTVYNEQFF
>-|TRBJ2-7|few|TRBV27
TGTGCCAGCAGTTTGGGAGGCTCCTACGAGCAGTACTTC
CASSLGGSYEQYF
>TRBD2|TRBJ2-1|-|TRBV7-6
TGTGCCAGCAGCTTAGCGGCTAGCGGGGAGTACAATGAGCAGTTCTTC
CASSLAASGEYNEQFF
>-|TRBJ2-7|-|TRBV28
TGTGCCAGCCGGGACGGGAGCTCCTACGAGCAGTACTTC
CASRDGSSYEQYF
>TRBD1|TRBJ2-3|-|TRBV9
TGTGCCAGCAGCGTAGCCGTGACAGGGAACACAGATACGCAGTATTTT
CASSVAVTGNTDTQYF
>-|TRBJ2-7|-|TRBV5-1
-
CASSSSGAEQYF
>TRBD1|TRBJ2-1|once|TRBV2
TGTGCCAGCAGGGCTTTGACAGGGGGTCTCTACAATGAGCAGTTCTTC
CASRALTGGLYNEQFF
>-|TRBJ2-7|-|TRBV6-1
TGTGCCAGCAAGGCCGGGCGCGGAATCGAGCAGTACTTC
CASKAGRGIEQYF
>-|TRBJ2-7|-|TRBV7-9
TGTGCCAGCAGCCAACTTCAGACAGGCGGTGACGGCGAGCAGTACTTC
CASSQLQTGGDGEQYF
>-|TRBJ2-5|-|TRBV4-1
TGCGCCAGCAGCCAGGGACGAGGGGCGACCCAAGAGACCCAGTACTTC
CASSQGRGATQETQYF
>-|TRBJ2-7|-|TRBV6-1
TGTGCCAGCAGTGAGGTGGGTGGTATTGCCTACGAGCAGTACTTC
CASSEVGGIAYEQYF
>TRBD1|TRBJ2-2|-|TRBV7-8
TGTGCCAGCAGTTACCCCGGGACAGTGAACACCGGGGAGCTGTTTTTT
CASSYPGTVNTGELFF
>TRBD1|TRBJ2-3|-|TRBV29-1
TGCAGCGTTGAAGATGACGGGACAGACACAGATACGCAGTATTTT
CSVEDDGTDTDTQYF
>-|TRBJ2-3|-|TRBV10-2
TGCGCCAGCAGAGGGGAAGATACGCAGTATTTT
CASRGEDTQYF
>-|TRBJ2-7|-|TRBV27
TGTGCCAGCAGTTCCGGGGGCCTACTTGAGCAGTACTTC
CASSSGGLLEQYF
>TRBD2|TRBJ2-1|-|TRBV7-3
TGTGCCAGCAGCTTAAAGGCTAGCGGGATTTACAATGAGCAGTTCTTC
CASSLKASGIYNEQFF
>TRBD2|TRBJ2-1|few|TRBV7-9
TGTGCCAGCAGCACCGGGACTACCAATGAGCAGTTCTTC
CASSTGTTNEQFF
>TRBD1|TRBJ2-6|-|TRBV9
TGTGCCAGCAGCGTAAGACCTCAGGGGGAGTGGTCTGGGGCCAACGTCCTGACTTTC
CASSVRPQGEWSGANVLTF
>-|TRBJ1-1|-|TRBV9
TGTGCCAGCAGCGTAGGACCGACTCCGAACACTGAAGCTTTCTTT
CASSVGPTPNTEAFF
>TRBD2|TRBJ2-1|-|TRBV6-5
TGTGCCAGCAGTTACTCGACAGCGGGAGGGTACAATGAGCAGTTCTTC
CASSYSTAGGYNEQFF
>-|TRBJ2-7|-|TRBV28
TGTGCCAGCAGTTTATACCGGGCCGAGCAGTACTTC
CASSLYRAEQYF
>-|TRBJ2-2|-|TRBV5-1
TGCGCCAGCAGCTTGTTCGGGGGTGGAACCGGGGAGCTGTTTTTT
CASSLFGGGTGELFF
>-|TRBJ2-3|-|TRBV6-6
TGTGCCAGCAGTCCCCCGGGACCCGCATTAGGGGATACGCAGTATTTT
CASSPPGPALGDTQYF
>-|TRBJ2-5|-|TRBV7-9
TGTGCCAGCAGCAGTGGCGGCAGGGTGCAAGAGACCCAGTACTTC
CASSSGGRVQETQYF
>-|TRBJ1-3|once|TRBV28
TGTGCCAGCAGTTTACAGAGACCAGGGATCTCTGGAAACACCATATATTTT
CASSLQRPGISGNTIYF
>-|TRBJ2-3|-|TRBV19
TGTGCCAGTAGAGAAAGTAACACAGATACGCAGTATTTT
CASRESNTDTQYF
>TRBD1|TRBJ2-1|-|TRBV4-1
TGCGCCAGCAGCCTTACGACAGGGGGGCAGTTCTTC
CASSLTTGGQFF
>-|TRBJ2-3|-|TRBV28
TGTGCCAGCAGTTTCGGCGGCACAGATACGCAGTATTTT
CASSFGGTDTQYF
>-|TRBJ1-4|-|TRBV28
TGTGCCACCCAACCGGGGTTATTGGGGGAAAAACTGTTTTTT
CATQPGLLGEKLFF
>-|TRBJ2-3|-|TRBV6-6
TGTGCCAGCAGTTACTCATATGGGCCAGATACGCAGTATTTT
CASSYSYGPDTQYF
>-|TRBJ2-7|-|TRBV13
TGTGCCAGCAGCTTCGAGCGGACCGACTACGAGCAGTACTTC
CASSFERTDYEQYF
>-|TRBJ2-5|-|TRBV30
TGTGCCTGGAGCCCCCCGTATGAGACCCAGTACTTC
CAWSPPYETQYF
>-|TRBJ2-6|-|TRBV7-9
TGTGCCAGCAGCTTAAATACGGCGTCTGGGGCCAACGTCCTGACTTTC
CASSLNTASGANVLTF
>-|TRBJ1-1|-|TRBV6-5
TGTGCCAGCAGTCCCCCCGGGGTAGTGAACACTGAAGCTTTCTTT
CASSPPGVVNTEAFF